This TCR beta chain is from a study of PD-L1 blockade in urothelial cancer. Looking at the study overall: Samples came from 3 weeks, at the second dose, and 6 weeks into treatment.

Measured with immunoSEQ multiplex PCR; TCRdb has only the in-frame clones, and not every one. The sample records about 84,000 clones, 82% being singletons. Losses at the gene ends were 5 bases for V and 2 bases for J; bases not matched to a gene: 8. Germline V gene data show CDR1 as SGHTA and CDR2 as FQGNSA. CDR3 size: 15 residues. Sequencing was performed on PBMCs, taken around atezolizumab (anti-PD-L1) treatment. This chain links TRBV7-2 with TRBJ2-7; the match to TRBD2 covers 8 bases. This receptor was identified in a man in his 70s with urothelial cancer. In nucleotides, the CDR3 is TGTGCCAGCAGCCGAGGGCGGGAGGAGGCCTACGAGCAGTACTTC. This gives the protein CASSRGREEAYEQYF.